One and the same sample provided the 8 T cell receptor beta chains below, sequenced in a study of T-cell memory formation after mild COVID-19. TCRdb itself ran the 5' RACE reads through MiXCR, one entry per CDR3 protein. The sample shows roughly 250,000 distinct CDR3 sequences, about a sixth of them seen only once. What was sequenced was PBMCs or a T cell subset sorted from them (not recorded which). These TCRs come from a man between 18 and 29 years old who had mild COVID-19 (a few samples of this study predate the infection). Cell type and time point are not known.

This clonotype was counted a few times. The rearrangement joins TRBV7-2 to TRBJ2-2, with 7 bases lining up with TRBD1. Germline CDR1 SGHTA, CDR2 FQGNSA. This CDR3 spans 16 amino acids. V shed 5 bases and J 5 bases; nucleotides not matched to a gene: 11. The CDR3 bases are TGTGCCAGCAGCCGCCGACAGGGTCAGGGAACCGGGGAGCTGTTTTTT. It codes for CASSRRQGQGTGELFF. The full variable domain, rest sourced from reference TRBV7-2 and TRBJ2-2, is GAGVSQSPSNKVTEKGKDVELRCDPISGHTALYWYRQSLGQGLEFLIYFQGNSAPDKSGLPSDRFSAERTGGSVSTLTIQRTQQEDSAVYLCASSRRQGQGTGELFFGEGSRLTVL.

This chain joins TRBV6-5 and TRBJ2-7, with 7 bases aligning to TRBD2. Germline CDR1 reads MNHEY; CDR2 reads SVGAGI. V was clipped by 7 bases and J by 3 bases; unmatched bases: 6. The CDR3 spans 13 residues. CDR3 nucleotides: TGTGCCAGCACCGAGGGAGGGGTCTACGAGCAGTACTTC. This translates into CASTEGGVYEQYF.

This clonotype appeared many times. The genes are TRBV5-1 and TRBJ2-1; D remains unclear. The CDR3 spans 14 residues. Deletions cut 0 bases from V and 5 bases from J, with 9 bases between. Germline assignment: CDR1 SGHRS and CDR2 YFSETQ. CDR3 coding DNA: TGCGCCAGCAGCTTGGGGAACCCTGACAATGAGCAGTTCTTC. Translation: CASSLGNPDNEQFF.

This clonotype came up a few times. The chain combines TRBV30 with TRBJ1-6; no clear D. The CDR3 covers 13 residues. The V and J ends lost 4 bases and 7 bases respectively, with 11 bases between them. From germline, CDR1 is GTSNPN and CDR2 SVGIG (reference sequence). CDR3 sequence reads: CAWTAGRNSPLHF. For the CDR3, the DNA is TGTGCCTGGACCGCGGGCAGAAATTCACCCCTCCACTTT.

This clonotype has more than one count but fewer than ten. The V gene is TRBV5-5, the J gene TRBJ2-6; tentatively, D is TRBD1 (6 bases). Deletions cut 0 bases from V and 0 bases from J, with 10 bases between. This CDR3 contains 17 residues. Germline CDR1 SGHKS, CDR2 YYEKEE (reference sequence). The CDR3 loop is CASSLATGISGANVLTF. The CDR3 bases are TGTGCCAGCAGCTTGGCCACAGGGATCTCTGGGGCCAACGTCCTGACTTTC.

This clonotype was counted a few times. One end of the junction varies from germline; a read error may be responsible. This chain links TRBV7-7 with TRBJ1-1, with 11 bases fitting TRBD1. The CDR3 spans 15 residues. Germline V lookup: CDR1 SSHAT, CDR2 FNYEAQ (reference sequence). The CDR3 sequence is CASSRDRGAGTEAFF. CDR3 nucleotides: TGTGCTAGCAGTAGGGACAGGGGGGCGGGCACTGAAGCTTTCTTT.

This clonotype was seen only a few times. The gene calls are TRBV7-2 and TRBJ2-1, with 9 bases lining up with TRBD1. The CDR3 length is 15 residues. Germline V gene lookup returns CDR1 SGHTA and CDR2 FQGNSA. The ends lost 4 bases at V and 8 bases at J; junction bases unmatched: 9. The CDR3: CASSSSRDRVHEQFF. In DNA form, the CDR3 reads TGTGCCAGCAGCTCCTCCCGGGACAGGGTTCATGAGCAGTTCTTC.

This clonotype was picked up many times. This chain connects TRBV7-2 to TRBJ2-3; D not resolved. Trimming took off 0 bases at V and 3 bases at J, with 4 bases between the two ends. Germline V gene sequence: CDR1 SGHTA, CDR2 FQGNSA. CDR3 length: 13 residues. DNA of the CDR3: TGTGCCAGCAGCTTAGCTCGTACAGATACGCAGTATTTT. Its translation is CASSLARTDTQYF.